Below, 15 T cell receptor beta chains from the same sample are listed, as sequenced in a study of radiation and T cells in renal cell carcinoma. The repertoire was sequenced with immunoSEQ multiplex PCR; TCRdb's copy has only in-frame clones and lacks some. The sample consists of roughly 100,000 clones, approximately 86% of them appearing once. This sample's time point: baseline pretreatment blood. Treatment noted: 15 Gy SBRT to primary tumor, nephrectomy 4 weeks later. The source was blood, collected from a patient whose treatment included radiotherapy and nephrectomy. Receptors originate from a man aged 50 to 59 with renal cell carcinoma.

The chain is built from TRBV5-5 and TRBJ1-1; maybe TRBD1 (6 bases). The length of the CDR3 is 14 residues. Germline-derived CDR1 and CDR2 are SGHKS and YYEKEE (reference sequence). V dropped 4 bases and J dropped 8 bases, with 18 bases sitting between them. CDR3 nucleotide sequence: TGTGCCAGCAGCATTTTCAGGGGAAAATTGGAAGCTTTCTTT. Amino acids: CASSIFRGKLEAFF.

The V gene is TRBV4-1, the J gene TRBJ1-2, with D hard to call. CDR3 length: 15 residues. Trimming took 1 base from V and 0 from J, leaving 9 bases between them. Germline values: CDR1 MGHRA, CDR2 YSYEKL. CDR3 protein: CASSQARQANYGYTF. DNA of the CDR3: TGCGCCAGCAGCCAAGCCAGGCAAGCTAACTATGGCTACACCTTC.

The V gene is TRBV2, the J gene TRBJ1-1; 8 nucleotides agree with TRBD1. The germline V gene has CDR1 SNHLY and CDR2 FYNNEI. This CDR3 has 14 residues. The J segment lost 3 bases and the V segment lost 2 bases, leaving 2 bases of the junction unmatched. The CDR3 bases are TGTGCCAGCAGTGAAACAGGGGGGGACACTGAAGCTTTCTTT. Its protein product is CASSETGGDTEAFF.

Here the CDR3 DNA reads TGTGCCAGCAGTTATCGTGCGGGGAATGAGCAGTTCTTC. Protein product: CASSYRAGNEQFF. The chain couples TRBV6-6 to TRBJ2-1, with TRBD2 as a possible D gene (6 bases). The CDR3 consists of 13 residues. With 3 bases removed from V and 7 bases from J, the gap between germline ends came to 10 bases. Germline V gene lookup returns CDR1 MNHNY and CDR2 SVGAGI (reference sequence).

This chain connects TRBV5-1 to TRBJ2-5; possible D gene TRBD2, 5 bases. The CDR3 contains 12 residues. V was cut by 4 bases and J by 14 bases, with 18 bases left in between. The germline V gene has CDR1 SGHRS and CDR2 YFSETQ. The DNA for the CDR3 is TGCGCCAGCAGCGCAGACCGGGGTGTAATCTACTTC. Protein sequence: CASSADRGVIYF.

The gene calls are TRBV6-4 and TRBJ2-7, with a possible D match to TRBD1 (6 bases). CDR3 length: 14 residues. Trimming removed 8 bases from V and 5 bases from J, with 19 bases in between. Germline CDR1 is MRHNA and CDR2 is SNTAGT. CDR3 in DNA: TGTGCCAGCGTCATGAGCAGGGGTTACCACGAGCAGTACTTC. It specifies CASVMSRGYHEQYF.

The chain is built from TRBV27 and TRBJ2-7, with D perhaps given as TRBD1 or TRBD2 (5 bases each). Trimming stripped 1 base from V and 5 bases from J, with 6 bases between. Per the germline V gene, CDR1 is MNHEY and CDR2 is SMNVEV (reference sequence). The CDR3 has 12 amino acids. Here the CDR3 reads CASSLWGNEQYF. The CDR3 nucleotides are TGTGCCAGCAGTTTATGGGGGAACGAGCAGTACTTC.

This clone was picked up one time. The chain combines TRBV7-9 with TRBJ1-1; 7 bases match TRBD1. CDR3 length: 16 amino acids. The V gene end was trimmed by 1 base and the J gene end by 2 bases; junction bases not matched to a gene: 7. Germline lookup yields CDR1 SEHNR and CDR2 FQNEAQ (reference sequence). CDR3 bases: TGTGCCAGCAGCTTAGAAGCAGGGGGAAGTAACACTGAAGCTTTCTTT. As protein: CASSLEAGGSNTEAFF.

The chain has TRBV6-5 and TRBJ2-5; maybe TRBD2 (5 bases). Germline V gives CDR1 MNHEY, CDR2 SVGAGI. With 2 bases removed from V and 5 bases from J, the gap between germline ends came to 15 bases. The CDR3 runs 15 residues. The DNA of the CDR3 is TGTGCCAGCAGTTACAGCGCGGGCCCGTCGGAGACCCAGTACTTC. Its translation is CASSYSAGPSETQYF.

The CDR3 region is CASSLGLAGGPTDTQYF. In nucleotides, the CDR3 is TGTGCCAGCAGCCTCGGACTAGCGGGGGGGCCGACAGATACGCAGTATTTT. This rearrangement joins TRBV7-2 to TRBJ2-3; 15 bases are a match to TRBD2. The CDR3 totals 17 residues. The germline V gene has CDR1 SGHTA and CDR2 FQGNSA. Trimming took 5 bases from V and 3 from J; bases not matched to a gene: 6.

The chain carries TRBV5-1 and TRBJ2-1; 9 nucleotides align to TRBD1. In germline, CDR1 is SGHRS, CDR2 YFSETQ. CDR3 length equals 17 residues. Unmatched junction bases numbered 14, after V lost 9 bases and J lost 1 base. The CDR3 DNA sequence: TGCGCCATTAAGGGACAGGGTTGGTTGGATTCCTACAATGAGCAGTTCTTC. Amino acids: CAIKGQGWLDSYNEQFF.

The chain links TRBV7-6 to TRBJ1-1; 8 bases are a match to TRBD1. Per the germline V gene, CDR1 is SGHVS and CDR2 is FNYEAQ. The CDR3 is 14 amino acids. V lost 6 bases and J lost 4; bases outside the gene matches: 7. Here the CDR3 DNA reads TGTGCCAGCAGACAGGGGGTCGCGGGCACTGAAGCTTTCTTT. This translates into CASRQGVAGTEAFF.

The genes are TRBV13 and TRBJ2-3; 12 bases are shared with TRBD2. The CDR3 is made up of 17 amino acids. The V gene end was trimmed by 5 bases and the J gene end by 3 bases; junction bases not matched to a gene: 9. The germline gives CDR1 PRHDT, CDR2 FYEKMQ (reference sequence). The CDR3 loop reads CASSRRLAGEQTDTQYF. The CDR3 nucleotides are TGTGCCAGCAGCCGCCGACTAGCGGGAGAACAGACAGATACGCAGTATTTT.

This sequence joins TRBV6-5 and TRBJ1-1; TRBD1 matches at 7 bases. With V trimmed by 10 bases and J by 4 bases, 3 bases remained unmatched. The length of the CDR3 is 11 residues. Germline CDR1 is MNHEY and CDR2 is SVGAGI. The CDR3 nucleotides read TGTGCCACATACAGGGGCACTGAAGCTTTCTTT. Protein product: CATYRGTEAFF.

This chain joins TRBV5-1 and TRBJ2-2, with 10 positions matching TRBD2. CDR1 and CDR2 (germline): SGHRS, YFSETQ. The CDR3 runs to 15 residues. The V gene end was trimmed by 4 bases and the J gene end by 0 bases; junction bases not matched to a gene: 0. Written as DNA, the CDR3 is TGCGCCAGCAGCCTAGCGGGGGCGAACACCGGGGAGCTGTTTTTT. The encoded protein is CASSLAGANTGELFF. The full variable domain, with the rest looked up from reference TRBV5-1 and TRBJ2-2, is KAGVTQTPRYLIKTRGQQVTLSCSPISGHRSVSWYQQTPGQGLQFLFEYFSETQRNKGNFPGRFSGRQFSNSRSEMNVSTLELGDSALYLCASSLAGANTGELFFGEGSRLTVL.